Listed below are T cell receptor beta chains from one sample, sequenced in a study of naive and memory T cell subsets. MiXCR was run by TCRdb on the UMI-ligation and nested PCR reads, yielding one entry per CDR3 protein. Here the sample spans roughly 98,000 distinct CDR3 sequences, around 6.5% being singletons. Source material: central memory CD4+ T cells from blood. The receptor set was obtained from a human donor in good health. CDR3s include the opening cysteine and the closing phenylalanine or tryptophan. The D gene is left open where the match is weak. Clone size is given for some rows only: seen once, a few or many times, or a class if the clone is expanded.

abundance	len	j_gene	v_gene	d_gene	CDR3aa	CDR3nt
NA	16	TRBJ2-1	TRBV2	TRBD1	CASSNPGQGPGSEQFF	TGTGCCAGCAGTAACCCAGGACAGGGGCCGGGCAGTGAGCAGTTCTTC
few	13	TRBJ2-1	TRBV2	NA	CASRLLDFAEQFF	TGTGCCAGCAGGTTGCTGGATTTCGCTGAGCAGTTCTTC
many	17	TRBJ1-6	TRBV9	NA	CASSVGRGGVANSPLHF	TGTGCCAGCAGCGTAGGTCGTGGAGGGGTGGCGAATTCACCCCTCCACTTT
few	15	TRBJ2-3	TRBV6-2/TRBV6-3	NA	CASKSWGRHTDTQYF	TGTGCCAGCAAAAGCTGGGGGAGGCACACAGATACGCAGTATTTT
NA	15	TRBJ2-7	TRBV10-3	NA	CAISEPNGQSYEQYF	TGTGCCATCAGTGAGCCGAACGGGCAGTCCTACGAGCAGTACTTC
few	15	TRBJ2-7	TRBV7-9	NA	CASSSLLGSRREQYF	TGTGCCAGCAGCTCACTTCTGGGGAGTAGGAGGGAGCAGTACTTC
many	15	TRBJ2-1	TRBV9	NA	CASSVWEEPYNEQFF	TGTGCCAGCAGCGTATGGGAGGAACCCTACAATGAGCAGTTCTTC
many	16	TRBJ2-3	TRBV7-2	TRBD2	CASSPESGRGLDTQYF	TGTGCCAGCAGCCCCGAGAGCGGGAGGGGGTTGGATACGCAGTATTTT
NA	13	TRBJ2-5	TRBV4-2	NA	CASSTGQQETQYF	TGTGCCAGCAGCACGGGACAACAAGAGACCCAGTACTTC
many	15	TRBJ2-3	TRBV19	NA	CASSIDRGITDTQYF	TGTGCCAGTAGTATAGACAGGGGAATCACAGATACGCAGTATTTT
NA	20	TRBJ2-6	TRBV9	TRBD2	CASSVVPRTSGVSGANVLTF	TGTGCCAGCAGCGTAGTCCCACGGACTAGCGGGGTATCTGGGGCCAACGTCCTGACTTTC
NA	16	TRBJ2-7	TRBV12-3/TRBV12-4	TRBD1	CASSSPAGGSTYEQYF	TGTGCCAGCAGCTCCCCGGCAGGGGGTAGTACCTACGAGCAGTACTTC
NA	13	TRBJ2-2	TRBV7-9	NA	CASLRIGSGELFF	TGTGCCAGCCTTAGAATCGGGAGCGGGGAGCTGTTTTTT
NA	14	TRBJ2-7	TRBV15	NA	CATSRVPTSYEQYF	TGTGCCACCAGCAGAGTGCCGACCTCCTACGAGCAGTACTTC